This T cell receptor beta chain was found in a study of early T cells in non-severe SARS-CoV-2 infection. Study-wide background: Unsorted whole blood bulk RNA was sequenced, with unpaired chains.

CDR3 length: 14 amino acids. With 2 bases removed from V and 6 bases from J, the gap between germline ends came to 12 bases. Germline V gives CDR1 SGHRS, CDR2 YFSETQ. Tagging with unique molecular identifiers was applied to individual cDNA molecules. TCRdb fed the 5' RACE reads into MiXCR, producing one record per CDR3 protein. The table lists about 83,000 distinct CDR3 sequences, about 12% of them singletons. The chain recombines TRBV5-1 with TRBJ1-5, with D unclear. Sequencing was done on a sample of whole blood. The origin of this receptor is an adult who was a healthcare worker with PCR-confirmed SARS-CoV-2 infection or an uninfected control (not recorded which). The chain's CDR3 is CASSFDPGGQPQHF. The CDR3 bases are TGCGCCAGCAGCTTCGACCCAGGAGGTCAGCCCCAGCATTTT.